These T cell receptor beta chains were read from a single sample in a study of T cell repertoires in cytomegalovirus infection. The antigens these receptors bind are not known. Each CDR3 protein gets one entry after TCRdb re-called the reads with MiXCR. The profile shows about 740,000 distinct CDR3 sequences, roughly 36% of them singletons. The sample was cultured PBMCs, taken from culture after CMV antigen stimulation. All receptors come from a human donor in good health (CMV status not recorded). Some clones in this sample may be carry-over from other donors' samples. Both conserved end residues are part of each CDR3. A D gene is named only where the DNA matches it firmly. For some rows the clone size is stated as once, few or many, or as a class when expanded; others skip it.

V gene,clone size,D gene,J gene,CDR3 protein,CDR3 DNA
TRBV12-3/TRBV12-4,NA,TRBD2,TRBJ2-3,CASSRGLAGTRNTQYF,TGTGCCAGCAGCCGGGGACTAGCGGGGACCAGAAATACGCAGTATTTT
TRBV6-5,NA,NA,TRBJ2-7,CASGRGPASGEQYF,TGTGCCAGCGGCCGGGGACCAGCTTCTGGGGAGCAGTACTTC
TRBV15,few,NA,TRBJ2-7,CATSPSGSQNSYEQYF,TGTGCCACCAGCCCCTCAGGTTCACAGAACTCCTACGAGCAGTACTTC
TRBV7-9,NA,NA,TRBJ2-3,CASGGRADTQYF,TGTGCCAGCGGGGGGCGGGCAGATACGCAGTATTTT
TRBV10-3,NA,NA,TRBJ2-7,CAIGGGGPEQYF,TGTGCCATCGGGGGGGGGGGCCCCGAGCAGTACTTC
TRBV5-1,NA,NA,TRBJ1-2,CASSFNQGTYGYTF,TGCGCCAGCAGCTTTAACCAGGGGACCTATGGCTACACCTTC
TRBV14,NA,NA,TRBJ2-4,CASSQEGDSKNIQYF,TGTGCCAGCAGCCAAGAGGGAGACAGCAAAAACATTCAGTACTTC
TRBV7-2,many,NA,TRBJ2-5,CASSLVGNAETQYF,TGTGCCAGCAGCTTAGTCGGCAATGCAGAGACCCAGTACTTC
TRBV7-8,many,NA,TRBJ1-1,CASSLGGGKGNTEAFF,TGTGCCAGCAGCTTAGGGGGGGGTAAGGGAAACACTGAAGCTTTCTTT
TRBV7-8,NA,TRBD2,TRBJ2-7,CASSLDASGGTYEQYF,TGTGCCAGCAGCTTAGATGCCAGCGGGGGCACCTACGAGCAGTACTTC
TRBV6-2/TRBV6-3,NA,NA,TRBJ2-1,CASSYYLYNEQFF,TGTGCCAGCAGTTACTACCTCTACAATGAGCAGTTCTTC
TRBV20-1,NA,NA,TRBJ2-7,CSASTGVEQYF,TGCAGTGCTAGTACGGGAGTAGAGCAGTACTTC
TRBV7-8,many,NA,TRBJ1-5,CASSLVGTLGQPQHF,TGTGCCAGCAGCTTAGTAGGGACGTTAGGTCAGCCCCAGCATTTT
TRBV7-2,many,TRBD2,TRBJ2-3,CASSNGLAPTDTQYF,TGTGCCAGCAGCAACGGACTAGCCCCTACAGATACGCAGTATTTT
TRBV14,NA,NA,TRBJ2-3,CASSHPNNRVADTQYF,TGTGCCAGCAGTCACCCAAATAACAGGGTGGCAGATACGCAGTATTTT
TRBV19,NA,TRBD2,TRBJ2-3,CASSIWTSGVLTDTQYF,TGTGCCAGTAGTATATGGACTAGCGGGGTTCTCACAGATACGCAGTATTTT
TRBV6-5,NA,NA,TRBJ1-3,CASSSGRESWNTIYF,TGTGCCAGCAGTTCCGGGCGAGAATCCTGGAACACCATATATTTT
TRBV9,few,TRBD1,TRBJ1-2,CASSAGQGNYGYTF,TGTGCCAGCAGCGCCGGACAGGGAAACTATGGCTACACCTTC
TRBV5-4,few,NA,TRBJ2-5,CASSFGGSGYLEETQYF,TGTGCCAGCAGCTTTGGAGGGAGCGGTTACCTCGAAGAGACCCAGTACTTC
TRBV28,NA,NA,TRBJ1-3,CASSSIPGHSSGNTIYF,TGTGCCAGCTCCTCCATACCGGGACATAGCTCTGGAAACACCATATATTTT
TRBV28,NA,NA,TRBJ1-2,CASSPRTGLSGYTF,TGTGCCAGCAGTCCTCGAACAGGCCTTTCTGGCTACACCTTC
TRBV7-8,few,NA,TRBJ1-1,CASSLEARYSEAFF,TGTGCCAGCAGCTTAGAAGCCAGGTACTCTGAAGCTTTCTTT
TRBV30,few,TRBD1,TRBJ2-1,CAWDQGATYNEQFF,TGTGCCTGGGACCAGGGGGCCACCTACAATGAGCAGTTCTTC
TRBV7-2,many,NA,TRBJ1-3,CASSLLAGTGNTIYF,TGTGCCAGCAGCCTCCTGGCAGGGACAGGAAACACCATATATTTT
TRBV5-6,NA,NA,TRBJ1-1,CASSLMGVSEAFF,TGTGCCAGCAGCTTGATGGGGGTCTCTGAAGCTTTCTTT
TRBV12-3/TRBV12-4,NA,NA,TRBJ2-1,CASSSRQMPYNEQFF,TGTGCCAGCAGTTCCCGACAGATGCCTTACAATGAGCAGTTCTTC
TRBV5-5,NA,TRBD2,TRBJ2-2,CASSGRLAANTGELFF,TGTGCCAGCAGCGGGCGACTAGCGGCCAACACCGGGGAGCTGTTTTTT
TRBV6-1,NA,NA,TRBJ2-7,CASSEAIDPDEQYF,TGTGCCAGCAGTGAAGCAATTGACCCGGACGAGCAGTACTTC
TRBV7-9,NA,NA,TRBJ1-2,CASSQRTYGYTF,TGTGCCAGCAGCCAGCGTACCTATGGCTACACCTTC
TRBV7-2,NA,TRBD2,TRBJ2-1,CASSRRAGGNEQFF,TGTGCCAGCAGTCGACGGGCGGGGGGCAATGAGCAGTTCTTC
TRBV5-3,NA,NA,TRBJ1-4,CASSPGNNEKLFF,TGTGCCAGCAGCCCAGGGAATAATGAAAAACTGTTTTTT
TRBV5-4,NA,NA,TRBJ2-7,CASSLGGADLYEQYF,TGTGCCAGCAGCTTGGGGGGAGCGGACCTCTACGAGCAGTACTTC
TRBV7-8,NA,NA,TRBJ2-7,CASSLAGGVDEQYF,TGTGCCAGCAGCTTAGCGGGCGGGGTCGACGAGCAGTACTTC
TRBV6-2/TRBV6-3,few,TRBD1,TRBJ2-1,CASSPHGRDRGRVEQFF,TGTGCCAGCAGCCCCCATGGCCGGGACAGGGGGAGGGTTGAGCAGTTCTTC
TRBV12-3/TRBV12-4,NA,TRBD2,TRBJ2-3,CASRPREEGTQYF,TGTGCCAGCAGGCCCCGGGAGGAGGGCACGCAGTATTTT
TRBV6-6,NA,TRBD1,TRBJ2-1,CASSYSRDRVYNEQFF,TGTGCCAGCAGTTACTCCCGGGACAGGGTCTACAATGAGCAGTTCTTC
TRBV2,once,NA,TRBJ1-1,CASSSRGGFGEAFF,TGTGCCAGCTCCTCCCGGGGAGGTTTCGGTGAAGCTTTCTTT
TRBV6-2/TRBV6-3,few,NA,TRBJ2-4,CASMEFKNIQYF,TGTGCCAGCATGGAGTTTAAAAACATTCAGTACTTC
TRBV7-9,few,NA,TRBJ1-1,CASSFHRPGLAKAFF,TGTGCCAGCAGCTTTCACAGGCCCGGGTTGGCAAAAGCTTTCTTT
TRBV7-8,many,NA,TRBJ2-2,CASSLEGRPDTGELFF,TGTGCCAGCAGCTTGGAGGGGAGGCCCGACACCGGGGAGCTGTTTTTT
TRBV6-2/TRBV6-3,NA,NA,TRBJ2-7,CASSWGPSDSYEQYF,TGTGCCAGCAGTTGGGGGCCCAGCGACTCCTACGAGCAGTACTTC
TRBV12-3/TRBV12-4,NA,TRBD2,TRBJ2-7,CASSLGLAGGTNYEQYF,TGTGCCAGCAGTTTGGGACTAGCGGGGGGGACGAACTACGAGCAGTACTTC
TRBV20-1,NA,TRBD1,TRBJ2-1,CSANWDRGRYEQFF,TGCAGTGCTAATTGGGACAGGGGAAGGTACGAGCAGTTCTTC
TRBV19,many,NA,TRBJ1-5,CASSAGDQPQHF,TGTGCCAGTAGTGCAGGGGATCAGCCCCAGCATTTT
TRBV7-2,many,NA,TRBJ1-3,CASSSDPYSGNTIYF,TGTGCCAGCAGCTCGGACCCCTACTCTGGAAACACCATATATTTT
TRBV5-4,NA,NA,TRBJ2-2,CATLPGTGELFF,TGTGCCACCCTACCGGGGACCGGGGAGCTGTTTTTT
TRBV29-1,NA,NA,TRBJ1-1,CSGGRGASEAFF,TGCAGCGGGGGTCGGGGGGCCTCTGAAGCTTTCTTT
TRBV6-5,NA,NA,TRBJ2-5,CASSYGTQETQYF,TGTGCCAGCAGTTACGGGACACAAGAGACCCAGTACTTC
TRBV12-3/TRBV12-4,NA,NA,TRBJ2-5,CASSLELAQETQYF,TGTGCCAGCAGTTTAGAACTCGCTCAAGAGACCCAGTACTTC